This TCR beta chain was documented in a study of T-cell reconstitution after alpha-beta-depleted transplantation in children. V lost 0 bases to trimming and J lost 2 bases, with 7 bases between them. Germline loops: CDR1 LGHDT, CDR2 YNNKEL (reference sequence). This CDR3 has 14 amino acids. Library preparation (for TCRbeta) was performed with unique molecular identifiers. One entry per CDR3 protein results from TCRdb running MiXCR on the PCR reads. Of about a million distinct CDR3 sequences in the sample, about 31% were seen once. The V gene is TRBV3-1, the J gene TRBJ1-2, with D unresolved. The clonotype originates from a boy younger than two who had a stem cell transplant for SCID, so the T cells may come from the graft donor. The sequencing here drew on PBMCs, mostly from graft donor cells, taken 360 days after TCRalphabeta/CD19-depleted stem cell transplant. The CDR3 DNA sequence: TGTGCCAGCAGCCAAGAGCAGAAAAACTATGGCTACACCTTC. This gives the protein CASSQEQKNYGYTF.